A selection of T cell receptor beta chains follows, all from one sample in a study of blood T cell repertoires in COVID-19. Using immunoSEQ multiplex PCR, the repertoire was profiled, and TCRdb retains in-frame clones only, with some absent. The repertoire holds some 130,000 clones, with 84% as singletons. The source material was peripheral blood. The source is a human donor in a cohort sampled during active COVID-19. The CDR3 runs from the conserved cysteine through the conserved F or W. The order of the fields is J gene, V gene, clone size, CDR3 protein. Not every row has a clone size; where given, it reads once, few, many or a size class.

>TRBJ2-5|TRBV7-9|.
CASSLVAGDPYF
>TRBJ1-1|TRBV12-3/TRBV12-4|.
CASSLFGFEAFF
>TRBJ1-1|TRBV5-1|.
CASSLAPRAGNTEAFF
>TRBJ1-2|TRBV5-4|.
CASSQGGGGEYGYTF
>TRBJ1-2|TRBV6-2/TRBV6-3|.
CASSRQLQANYGYTF
>TRBJ1-3|TRBV15|.
CATSRGTGSGNTIYF
>TRBJ1-5|TRBV10-3|.
CAISREVSNQPQHF
>TRBJ2-3|TRBV9|.
CASSVAWSSTDTQYF
>TRBJ2-1|TRBV28|.
CASNPVATGNEQFF
>TRBJ1-6|TRBV19|once
CASQAGGSYNSPLHF
>TRBJ1-2|TRBV5-1|.
CASSRRGGGNYGYTF
>TRBJ1-2|TRBV29-1|.
CSVREQGASGYTF
>TRBJ1-4|TRBV7-9|.
CASSLGQGSEKLFF
>TRBJ2-1|TRBV28|.
CASSLAGSGGVVEQFF
>TRBJ2-1|TRBV6-6|.
CASRTLFGARNNEQFF
>TRBJ2-7|TRBV19|.
CASSSGQDYEQYF
>TRBJ1-5|TRBV6-1|.
CASSDGTQGAWGNQPQHF
>TRBJ2-3|TRBV6-2/TRBV6-3|.
CASSSLPGDTQYF
>TRBJ2-5|TRBV10-1|once
CASSDSPSREQYF
>TRBJ2-1|TRBV25-1|.
CASSESGAGGIYNEQFF
>TRBJ2-5|TRBV25-1|.
CASSEVDRVQETQYF
>TRBJ1-3|TRBV11-3|.
CASSRGQIGNTIYF